A single sample is the source of the 23 T cell receptor beta chains below, sequenced in a study of shared clonotypes between healthy human individuals. CD8 cells classed as naive were CD45RO-negative and positively selected for CCR7, excluding terminally differentiated effector memory CD45RA+ cells. Generated by immunoSEQ multiplex PCR, the TCRdb table keeps only in-frame clones and is missing some. Of about 2 million clones listed, roughly 94% are singletons. Input material: naive CD8+ T cells sorted from blood. The receptor source for this set is a man younger than 35 in good health.

In regard to this clone: Within the sample, other DNA sequences also encode this same CDR3. The chain recombines TRBV27 with TRBJ1-4; D not resolved. Germline V gene sequence: CDR1 MNHEY, CDR2 SMNVEV (reference sequence). The CDR3 loop spans 15 amino acids. The ends were cut back, 5 bases at V and 0 bases at J, with 10 bases in the middle. CDR3 sequence: CASSPYSATNEKLFF. CDR3 nucleotides: TGTGCCAGCAGTCCGTACTCAGCAACTAATGAAAAACTGTTTTTT.

The rearrangement uses TRBV9 and TRBJ2-2; unclear D gene. The germline V gene has CDR1 SGDLS and CDR2 YYNGEE. This CDR3 region has 14 residues. V lost 4 bases and J 0 bases, leaving 7 bases between the germline ends. The CDR3 region has the DNA TGTGCCAGCAGCCAAGGCGCGAACACCGGGGAGCTGTTTTTT. This translates into CASSQGANTGELFF.

A word on this clone: Different DNA sequences within this sample yield the same CDR3. The V gene is TRBV9, the J gene TRBJ2-7, with 8 bases that match TRBD1. CDR3 size: 15 residues. CDR1 is SGDLS, CDR2 YYNGEE, per germline. Unmatched junction bases numbered 5, after V lost 3 bases and J lost 0 bases. The CDR3 reads CASSAGTGSSYEQYF. The DNA of the CDR3 is TGTGCCAGCAGCGCCGGGACAGGTTCCTCCTACGAGCAGTACTTC.

Note on this clone: Additional DNA sequences in this sample encode the identical CDR3. This chain connects TRBV7-9 to TRBJ2-1; 10 bases line up with TRBD1. The length of the CDR3 is 15 residues. V lost 1 base, J lost 7 bases, and 4 bases stayed unmatched. Germline V gene data show CDR1 as SEHNR and CDR2 as FQNEAQ (reference sequence). The chain's CDR3 is CASSLGQGARNEQFF. CDR3 DNA: TGTGCCAGCAGCTTAGGACAGGGGGCGCGGAATGAGCAGTTCTTC.

The genes are TRBV2 and TRBJ2-7, with a tentative D call TRBD2 (6 bases). V shed 10 bases and J shed 3 bases, with 16 bases lying between them. Germline V gene sequence: CDR1 SNHLY, CDR2 FYNNEI. The CDR3 sequence is 13 residues long. This chain's CDR3 is CATHPGLNYEQYF. DNA for the CDR3: TGTGCCACCCACCCGGGACTCAACTACGAGCAGTACTTC. Drawing the rest from reference TRBV2 and TRBJ2-7, the complete variable domain is EPEVTQTPSHQVTQMGQEVILRCVPISNHLYFYWYRQILGQKVEFLVSFYNNEISEKSEIFDDQFSVERPDGSNFTLKIRSTKLEDSAMYFCATHPGLNYEQYFGPGTRLTVT.

About this clone itself: The same CDR3 arises from other DNA sequences in this sample as well. The chain combines TRBV11-2 with TRBJ2-3; no clear D gene. This CDR3 has 11 amino acids. CDR1 is SGHAT, CDR2 FQNNGV, per germline. V shed 3 bases and J shed 6 bases, with 4 bases lying between them. CDR3 loop: CASSFLDTQYF. In DNA, the CDR3 is TGTGCCAGCAGCTTTTTGGATACGCAGTATTTT.

The rearrangement uses TRBV4-1 and TRBJ1-3; D is uncertain. V lost 3 bases and J 3 bases, leaving 15 bases between the germline ends. The germline CDR1 and CDR2 sequences are MGHRA and YSYEKL. The CDR3 sequence is 16 residues long. The CDR3 nucleotides are TGCGCCAGCAGCCACGAACGTGTCCACCTTGGAAACACCATATATTTT. Translation: CASSHERVHLGNTIYF.

Concerning this clone: A read error may account for a junction end that differs from germline. The V call is TRBV6-5, the J call TRBJ2-7; a possible D gene is TRBD2 (5 bases). The CDR3 extends over 13 amino acids. Germline V lookup: CDR1 MNHEY, CDR2 SVGAGI. The CDR3 loop is CASSYGENVEPYF. The CDR3 nucleotides are TGTGCCAGCAGTTATGGGGAGAATGTCGAGCCGTACTTC.

V is TRBV4-1 and J is TRBJ2-7; a weak D match, TRBD2 (6 bases). The CDR3 spans 14 residues. Germline V gene sequence: CDR1 MGHRA, CDR2 YSYEKL. The V end was cut by 4 bases, the J end by 1 base, with 11 bases between. The CDR3 nucleotides read TGCGCCAGCAGCCTACCCGGGACTTCCTACGAGCAGTACTTC. Translating gives CASSLPGTSYEQYF.

V gene TRBV7-9 combines with J gene TRBJ1-2; D remains ambiguous. In germline, CDR1 is SEHNR, CDR2 FQNEAQ (reference sequence). The CDR3 is 12 amino acids. Trimming removed 5 bases from V and 7 bases from J, with 11 bases in between. The CDR3 nucleotides read TGTGCCAGCAGCCCCCACACCGGTGGCTACACCTTC. This encodes CASSPHTGGYTF.

The chain recombines TRBV4-1 with TRBJ2-7; no clear D. This CDR3 comprises 13 residues. CDR1 and CDR2 (germline): MGHRA, YSYEKL. V shed 2 bases and J shed 1 base, with 6 bases lying between them. The CDR3 nucleotides are TGCGCCAGCAGCCAATCCTATTCCTACGAGCAGTACTTC. Amino acid sequence: CASSQSYSYEQYF.

The table lists this clone with a count of one. V is TRBV6-1 and J is TRBJ1-4; D may be TRBD1 (6 bases). The germline V and J ends were trimmed by 0 bases and 3 bases, with 11 bases remaining between them. Germline V CDR1 and CDR2: MNHNS, SASEGT. The CDR3 extends over 16 amino acids. The CDR3 nucleotides are TGTGCCAGCAGTGAAGCGTTAGGACAGTCTAATGAAAAACTGTTTTTT. Amino acid sequence: CASSEALGQSNEKLFF.

J is TRBJ2-3 and V is TRBV7-9, with TRBD2 identical over 14 bases. This CDR3 spans 19 amino acids. CDR1 is SEHNR and CDR2 is FQNEAQ in the germline V gene (reference sequence). The V gene end was trimmed by 5 bases and the J gene end by 0 bases; junction bases not matched to a gene: 10. The CDR3 nucleotides read TGTGCCAGCAGCCTTGGACTAGCGGGAGGAGTCCTTAGCACAGATACGCAGTATTTT. Protein: CASSLGLAGGVLSTDTQYF.

This clone was seen a single time. This rearrangement joins TRBV10-1 to TRBJ2-3, with D hard to call. The V gene's germline CDR1 is WNHNN and CDR2 SYGVQD (reference sequence). The V end was cut by 0 bases, the J end by 6 bases, with 10 bases between. The CDR3 length is 14 residues. The CDR3 here is CASSESTISDTQYF. The CDR3 DNA reads as TGCGCCAGCAGTGAGTCGACGATATCGGATACGCAGTATTTT.

In DNA form, the CDR3 reads TGCGCCAGCAGCCAAGAGGCCGGACTAGCGTCGTACAATGAGCAGTTCTTC. Translated: CASSQEAGLASYNEQFF. The chain links TRBV4-3 to TRBJ2-1, with 9 bases lining up with TRBD2. The germline CDR1 and CDR2 sequences are LGHNA and YSLEER. Trimming cost V 0 bases and J 4 bases; bases outside gene matches: 7. The CDR3 has 17 amino acids.

The chain recombines TRBV27 with TRBJ2-7; 12 bases are a match to TRBD1. V lost 2 bases to trimming and J lost 0 bases; unmatched junction nucleotides: 8. CDR1 and CDR2 (germline): MNHEY, SMNVEV (reference sequence). CDR3 size: 18 residues. The CDR3 DNA sequence: TGTGCCAGCAGTTTACAGGGACAGGGGGCACTGCTCTCCTACGAGCAGTACTTC. Its protein is CASSLQGQGALLSYEQYF.

V and J are TRBV14 and TRBJ2-5; 10 nucleotides line up with TRBD2. The trim removed 2 bases at V and 3 bases at J, leaving 6 bases unmatched. Germline V gives CDR1 SGHDN, CDR2 FVKESK. The CDR3 sequence is 16 residues long. CDR3 sequence (DNA): TGTGCCAGCAGCCAATCAGCGGGAGGGCCGGAAGAGACCCAGTACTTC. Residues: CASSQSAGGPEETQYF.

Comments on this clone: A much larger clone is a single base away; this may be a read error. Distinct nucleotide sequences in the sample also encode this CDR3. The chain combines TRBV30 with TRBJ1-5, with D hard to call. Per the germline V gene, CDR1 is GTSNPN and CDR2 is SVGIG (reference sequence). Trimming stripped 0 bases from V and 0 bases from J, with 6 bases between. The CDR3 totals 14 residues. The CDR3 reads CAWSVVDSNQPQHF. In nucleotides, the CDR3 is TGTGCCTGGAGTGTAGTGGATAGCAATCAGCCCCAGCATTTT. Looking up the rest from reference TRBV30 and TRBJ1-5 gives the full variable domain: SQTIHQWPATLVQPVGSPLSLECTVEGTSNPNLYWYRQAAGRGLQLLFYSVGIGQISSEVPQNLSASRPQDRQFILSSKKLLLSDSGFYLCAWSVVDSNQPQHFGDGTRLSIL.

This chain uses TRBV4-3 with TRBJ2-1; 11 positions match TRBD2. The germline V gene has CDR1 LGHNA and CDR2 YSLEER. This CDR3 region has 16 residues. With V trimmed by 1 base and J by 8 bases, 7 bases remained unmatched. CDR3 nucleotides: TGCGCCAGCAGCCAAGTAGCGGGAGGGCTCGTGGATGAGCAGTTCTTC. Translated, it gives CASSQVAGGLVDEQFF.

The V and J genes are TRBV29-1 and TRBJ2-2, with D unclear. Germline assignment: CDR1 SQVTM and CDR2 ANQGSEA. V was shortened by 4 bases and J by 5 bases, with 8 bases between the two germline ends. The CDR3 contains 12 residues. This CDR3 reads CSVVLETGELFF. The CDR3 DNA reads TGCAGCGTTGTGTTGGAAACCGGGGAGCTGTTTTTT.

The gene calls are TRBV29-1 and TRBJ2-7; no clear D. The CDR3 sequence is 13 residues long. V lost 4 bases and J 5 bases, leaving 15 bases between the germline ends. The germline V gene encodes CDR1 SQVTM and CDR2 ANQGSEA. In DNA form, the CDR3 reads TGCAGCGTTGTGTTCCCGGGCGTCCACGAGCAGTACTTC. It is translated as CSVVFPGVHEQYF.

The rearrangement joins TRBV27 to TRBJ2-7; the match to TRBD2 covers 11 bases. The V gene's germline CDR1 is MNHEY and CDR2 SMNVEV (reference sequence). The CDR3 length is 15 residues. With 5 bases clipped from V and 7 bases from J, the junction kept 10 bases outside the gene matches. CDR3 amino acids: CASSPATSGAGEQYF. CDR3 nucleotides: TGTGCCAGCAGTCCAGCGACTAGCGGGGCCGGGGAGCAGTACTTC.

The J gene is TRBJ2-1, the V gene TRBV27; D gene ambiguous. CDR1 and CDR2 (germline): MNHEY, SMNVEV (reference sequence). V lost 3 bases and J 5 bases, leaving 5 bases between the germline ends. CDR3 length: 12 amino acids. The DNA for the CDR3 is TGTGCCAGCAGTTTCCGGGACAATGAGCAGTTCTTC. It codes for CASSFRDNEQFF.